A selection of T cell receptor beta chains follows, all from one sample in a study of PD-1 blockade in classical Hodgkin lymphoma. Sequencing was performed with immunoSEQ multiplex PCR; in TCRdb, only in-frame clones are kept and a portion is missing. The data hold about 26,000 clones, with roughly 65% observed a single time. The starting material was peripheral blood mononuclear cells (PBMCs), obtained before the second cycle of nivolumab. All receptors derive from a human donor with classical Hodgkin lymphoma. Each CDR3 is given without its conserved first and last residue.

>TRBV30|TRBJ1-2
AWSAPLGRRYT
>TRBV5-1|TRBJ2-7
ASSLDPGILYAYEQY
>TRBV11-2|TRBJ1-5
ASSLDHGGNQPQH
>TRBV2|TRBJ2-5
ASSPDYRAGETQY
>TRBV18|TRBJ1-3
ASSPPAGVGSGNTIY
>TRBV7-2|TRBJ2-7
ASSLYVGQGGYEQY
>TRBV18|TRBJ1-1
ASSPQEAGLLSTEAF
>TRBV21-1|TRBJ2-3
ASSFLWVTDTQY
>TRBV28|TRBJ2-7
ASSPGTSGAYEQY
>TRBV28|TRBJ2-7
ASSLGQPYEQY
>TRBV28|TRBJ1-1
ATPGTGGSEAF
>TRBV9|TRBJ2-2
ASSPRTYGTGISGELF
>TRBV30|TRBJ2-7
AWDRGSGYEQY
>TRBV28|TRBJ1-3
ASSLPTEDSGNTIY
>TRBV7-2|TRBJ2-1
ASSKLAGGLYNEQF
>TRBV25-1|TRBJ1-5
ASSGQGVKPQH
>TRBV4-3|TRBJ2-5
ASSRSGQGETQY
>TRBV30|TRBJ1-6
AWDRENSPLH
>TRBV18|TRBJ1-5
ASSPNRGLTQPQH
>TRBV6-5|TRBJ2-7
ASRRQADTYEQY
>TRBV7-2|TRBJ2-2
ASSVGQGPGELF
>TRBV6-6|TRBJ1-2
ASSYSTSGTGGGYT